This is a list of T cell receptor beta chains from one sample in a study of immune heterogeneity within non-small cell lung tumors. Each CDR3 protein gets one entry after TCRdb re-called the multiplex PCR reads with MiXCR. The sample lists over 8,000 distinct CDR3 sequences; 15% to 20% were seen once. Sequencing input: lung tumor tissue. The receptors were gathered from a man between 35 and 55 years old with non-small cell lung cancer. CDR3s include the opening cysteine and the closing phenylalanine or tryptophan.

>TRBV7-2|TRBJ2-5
CASSQGRGGRAQETQYF
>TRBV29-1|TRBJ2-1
CSVLGVDSYNEQFF
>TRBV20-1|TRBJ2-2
CSARKGGADGELFF
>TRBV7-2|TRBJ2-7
CASSFTGTDLYEQYF
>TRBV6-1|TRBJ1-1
CASGYGGQIADTEAFF
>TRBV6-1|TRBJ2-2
CASSPWDLAGENTWELFF
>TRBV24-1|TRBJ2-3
CATSDPQGTSGGDTQYF
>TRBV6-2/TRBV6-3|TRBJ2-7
CASRQNNYEQYF
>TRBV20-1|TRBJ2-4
CSAPTGNIQYF
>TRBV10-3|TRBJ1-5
CAISKGLGDQPQHF
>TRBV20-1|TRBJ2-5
CSALPGTVVLETQYF
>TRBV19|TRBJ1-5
CASSMSGYSQPQHF
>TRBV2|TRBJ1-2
CASSERLYGYTF
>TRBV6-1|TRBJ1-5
CASSPPAGRLQPQHF
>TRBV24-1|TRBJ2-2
CATSLRGAGTGELFF
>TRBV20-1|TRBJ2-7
CSARTTGTGPYEQYF
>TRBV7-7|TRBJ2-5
CASSLVGGSGETQYF
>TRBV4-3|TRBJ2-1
CASSQSGGSSNEQFF
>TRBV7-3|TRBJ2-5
CASSSTHAGHPEETQYF
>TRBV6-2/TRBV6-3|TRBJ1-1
CASGSYRGLMNTEAFF
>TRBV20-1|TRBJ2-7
CSARDYMDPYEQYF
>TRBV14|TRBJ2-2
CASSFRDRAWNTGELFF
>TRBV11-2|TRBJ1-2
CASSSQIGYGYTF
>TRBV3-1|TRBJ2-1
CASRGLAGHHNEQFF
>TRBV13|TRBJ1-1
CASSLEGTPNTEAFF
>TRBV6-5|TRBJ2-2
CASSYSRGPGTGELFF
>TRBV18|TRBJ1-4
CASSLAGTGVEKLFF
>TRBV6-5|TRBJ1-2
CASSYSGHGYTF
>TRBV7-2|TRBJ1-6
CASSPLRNSPLHF
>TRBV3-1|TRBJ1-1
CASSQGALRGREAFF
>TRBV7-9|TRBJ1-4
CASSLHSGHGEKLFF
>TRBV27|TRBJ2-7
CASSLRGLADAYEQYF
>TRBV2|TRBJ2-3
CASISGGETDTQYF
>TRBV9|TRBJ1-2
CASSVLGGGYGYTF
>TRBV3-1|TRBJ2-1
CASSQGAGSGSTPPLF